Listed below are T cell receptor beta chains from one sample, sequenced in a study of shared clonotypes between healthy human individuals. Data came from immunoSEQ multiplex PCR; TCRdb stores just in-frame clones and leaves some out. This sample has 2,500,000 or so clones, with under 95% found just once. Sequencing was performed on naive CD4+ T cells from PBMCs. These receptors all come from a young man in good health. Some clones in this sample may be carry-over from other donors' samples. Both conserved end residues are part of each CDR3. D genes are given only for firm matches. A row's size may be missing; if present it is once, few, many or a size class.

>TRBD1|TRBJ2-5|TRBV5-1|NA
TGCGCCAGCAGCTTGGCCGTTGGACAGGGCCAAGAGACCCAGTACTTC
CASSLAVGQGQETQYF
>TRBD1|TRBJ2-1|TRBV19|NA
TGTGCCAGTAGCACTAGGACAGGGGCGGTCAATGAGCAGTTCTTC
CASSTRTGAVNEQFF
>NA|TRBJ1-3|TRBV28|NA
TGTGCCAGCAGTTTATCTCCGCTTGGAAACACCATATATTTT
CASSLSPLGNTIYF
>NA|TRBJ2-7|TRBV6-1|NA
TGTGCCAGCAGTGCGGGGCTGGGAGGCGAGCAGTACTTC
CASSAGLGGEQYF
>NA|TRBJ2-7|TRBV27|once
TGTGCCAGCAGTCCCTGGGCGGACCCCGGCGCCTACGAGCAGTACTTC
CASSPWADPGAYEQYF
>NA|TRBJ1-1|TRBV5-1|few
TGCGCCAGCAGCTTCGGGAACACTGAAGCTTTCTTT
CASSFGNTEAFF
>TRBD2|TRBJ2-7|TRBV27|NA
TGTGCCAGCAGTTGGTCAAGCGGGACTAACTCCTACGAGCAGTACTTC
CASSWSSGTNSYEQYF
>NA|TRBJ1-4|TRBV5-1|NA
TGCGCCAGCTCTTTGCGGAGGGCTAATGAAAAACTGTTTTTT
CASSLRRANEKLFF
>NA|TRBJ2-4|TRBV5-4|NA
TGTGCCAGCAGCCGGGACATTCGGAACATTCAGTACTTC
CASSRDIRNIQYF
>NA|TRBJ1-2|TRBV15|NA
TGTGCCACCAGCGGAGGGACCCTCCCCACCACCTTC
CATSGGTLPTTF
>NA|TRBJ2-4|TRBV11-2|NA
TGTGCCAGCAGCCACCCCGGGGGTCAAGCCAAAAACATTCAGTACTTC
CASSHPGGQAKNIQYF
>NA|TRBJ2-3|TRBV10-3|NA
TGTGCCATCTTGACAGAAGGGGATACGCAGTATTTT
CAILTEGDTQYF
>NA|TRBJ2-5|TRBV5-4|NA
TGTGCCAGCAGCTTGAACCCGGCTTCCCAAGAGACCCAGTACTTC
CASSLNPASQETQYF
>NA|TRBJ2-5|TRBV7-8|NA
TGTGCCAGCAGCTTAGACAGGGGAGGGGAGACCCAGTACTTC
CASSLDRGGETQYF
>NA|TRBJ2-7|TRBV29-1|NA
TGCAGCGTTGGGCTCCAGGTAGATTCCTACGAGCAGTACTTC
CSVGLQVDSYEQYF
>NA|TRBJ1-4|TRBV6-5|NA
TGTGCCAGCAGTTACGGCTCGCACGAAAAACTGTTTTTT
CASSYGSHEKLFF
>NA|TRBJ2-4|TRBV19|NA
TGTGCCAGTAAGCGGGACAGATCAAAAAACATTCAGTACTTC
CASKRDRSKNIQYF
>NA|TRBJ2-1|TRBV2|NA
TGTGCCAGCAGTGAAAGGGGACCCTACAATGAGCAGTTCTTC
CASSERGPYNEQFF
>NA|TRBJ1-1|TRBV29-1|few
TGCAGCGTAACGCCGGGGTCGAACACTGAAGCTTTCTTT
CSVTPGSNTEAFF
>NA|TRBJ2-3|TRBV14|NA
TGTGCCAGCAGCCAAGGAGTGGATACGCAGTATTTT
CASSQGVDTQYF
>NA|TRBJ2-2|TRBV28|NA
TGTGCCAGCACCCCCCGAGGTCCCGAAAACACCGGGGAGCTGTTTTTT
CASTPRGPENTGELFF
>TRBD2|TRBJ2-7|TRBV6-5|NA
TGTGCCAGCAGTTACGGGCTAGCGGGGGCCTACGAGCAGTACTTC
CASSYGLAGAYEQYF
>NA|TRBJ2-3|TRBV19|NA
TGTGCCAGCTTGGATACGCAGTATTTT
CASLDTQYF
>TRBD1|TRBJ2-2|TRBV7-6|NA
TGTGCCAGCAGCGCCGACGACACCGGGACAGGGTTAGCCGGGGAGCTGTTTTTT
CASSADDTGTGLAGELFF
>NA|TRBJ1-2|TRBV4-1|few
TGCGCCAGCAGCCAAGTGGACGAGGGGAGGTACGGGATCTATGGCTACACCTTC
CASSQVDEGRYGIYGYTF
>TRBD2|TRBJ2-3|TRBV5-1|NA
TGCGCCAGCGGTCGCGGGAGGAACACAGATACGCAGTATTTT
CASGRGRNTDTQYF
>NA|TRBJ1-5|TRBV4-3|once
TGCGCCAGCAGCCAAGACAGCGTCCCTCCTAATCAGCCCCAGCATTTT
CASSQDSVPPNQPQHF
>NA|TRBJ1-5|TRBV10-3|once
TGTGCCATCAGTGACGGGGTTTTGGGCAATCAGCCCCAGCATTTT
CAISDGVLGNQPQHF
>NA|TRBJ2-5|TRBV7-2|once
TGTGCCAGCAGCTTAGAGATGGCAGAGACCCAGTACTTC
CASSLEMAETQYF
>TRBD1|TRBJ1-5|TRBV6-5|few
TGTGCCAGCAGCCAGGGACAGCACAATCAGCCCCAGCATTTT
CASSQGQHNQPQHF
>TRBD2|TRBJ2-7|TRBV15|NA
TGTGCCACCAGCACAGGACTAGCGGGAGCCTACGAGCAGTACTTC
CATSTGLAGAYEQYF